This T cell receptor beta chain is from a study of blood T cell repertoires in COVID-19. Whole-study context: From the United States, Italy and Spain came samples of acute and convalescent COVID-19. The cDNA or gDNA used as material had been derived from T cells, B-cell-depleted T cells, or PBMCs.

Profiling relied on immunoSEQ multiplex PCR, and the TCRdb table lists in-frame clones only, not all of them. The repertoire holds 130,000 or so clones, with roughly 69% as singletons. The material sequenced was peripheral blood. The clonotype was recovered from a woman in her 70s with acute or convalescent COVID-19.

The CDR3 loop is CASSLTGTGNQPQHF. The CDR3 DNA is TGTGCCAGCAGTTTGACGGGGACAGGGAATCAGCCCCAGCATTTT. This chain uses TRBV28 with TRBJ1-5; 9 bases fit TRBD1. Trimming cost V 3 bases and J 4 bases; bases outside gene matches: 4. The CDR3 spans 15 residues. The germline CDR1 and CDR2 sequences are MDHEN and SYDVKM.